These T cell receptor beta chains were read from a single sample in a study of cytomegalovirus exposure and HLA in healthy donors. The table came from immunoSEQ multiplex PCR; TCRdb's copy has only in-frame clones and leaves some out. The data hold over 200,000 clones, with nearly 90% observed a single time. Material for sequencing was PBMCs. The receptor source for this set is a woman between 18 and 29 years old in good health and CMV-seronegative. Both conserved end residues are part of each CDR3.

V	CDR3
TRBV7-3	CASSPGQGYGEAFF
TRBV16	CASSQSSGSNQPQHF
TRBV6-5	CASSYSRTGGNTIYF
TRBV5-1	CASSLVAGDNAGELFF
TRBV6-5	CASSYSEGGQPQHF
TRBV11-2	CASSSSQGTAFF
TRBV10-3	CAISESSRTGHYGYTF
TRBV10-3	CAISEWQGGTDTQYF
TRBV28	CASSLSRGASTDTQYF
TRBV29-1	CSGRGGTDTQYF
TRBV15	CATSRAGGIRYNEQFF
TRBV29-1	CSARTGNNQPQHF
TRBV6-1	CASRERGYNEQFF
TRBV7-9	CASREQGTDLNNEKLFF
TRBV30	CAWSQGGHEQYF
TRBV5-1	CASSFQGDMNTEAFF
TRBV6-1	CASSPGQSSGNTIYF
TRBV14	CASSPRDRAFGYTF
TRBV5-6	CASSLGQRVEQFF
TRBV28	CASSFLWGGMNTEAFF
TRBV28	CASRDGTGQETQYF
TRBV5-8	CASRVQSNTEAFF
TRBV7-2	CASSLNGVRTDTQYF
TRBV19	CASRISGGSTDTQYF
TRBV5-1	CASSLRLDYNEQFF
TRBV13	CASSPLQRGADTQYF
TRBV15	CATSRQTGTYEQYF
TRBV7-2	CASSLRQGVYEQYF